Following are 9 T cell receptor beta chains from one sample sequenced in a study of blood T cells in healthy people across ages. A second roughly 6 to 11 cycle PCR used barcoded and J-beta primers. TCRdb ran MiXCR on the 5' RACE reads and lists one entry per CDR3 protein. The profile shows more than 800,000 distinct CDR3 sequences, under 35% of them singletons. Sequenced material: blood. The receptors were sampled from a woman older than 75 in good health.

Concerning this clonotype itself: This may come from a read error, since a much larger clone is one base off. This rearrangement joins TRBV24-1 to TRBJ2-1, with D uncertain. Germline V gene sequence: CDR1 KGHDR, CDR2 SFDVKD. Trimming removed 0 bases at V and 9 bases at J, with 2 bases between. The CDR3 sequence is 11 residues long. The CDR3 protein is CATSDLCEQFF. DNA for the CDR3: TGTGCCACCAGTGATTTGTGTGAGCAGTTCTTC.

The table lists this clonotype with many counts. The genes are TRBV7-9 and TRBJ2-3; the D is unclear. Germline assignment: CDR1 SEHNR and CDR2 FQNEAQ (reference sequence). V shed 6 bases and J shed 2 bases, with 6 bases lying between them. CDR3 length: 12 amino acids. CDR3 sequence: CASRKDTDTQYF. The CDR3 DNA is TGTGCCAGCAGGAAGGACACAGATACGCAGTATTTT. The complete variable domain, with remaining parts taken from reference TRBV7-9 and TRBJ2-3, reads DTGVSQNPRHKITKRGQNVTFRCDPISEHNRLYWYRQTLGQGPEFLTYFQNEAQLEKSRLLSDRFSAERPKGSFSTLEIQRTEQGDSAMYLCASRKDTDTQYFGPGTRLTVL.

With regard to this clonotype: This could be a read error, since a much larger clone is one nucleotide away. The chain employs TRBV5-1 and TRBJ2-3; 10 bases fit TRBD2. Germline lookup yields CDR1 SGHRS and CDR2 YFSETQ. The junction had 14 bases not matched to a gene; V was cut back by 2 bases and J by 5 bases. This CDR3 has 18 amino acids. The CDR3 spells CASSFGLAEVGFGDTQYF. DNA of the CDR3: TGCGCCAGCAGCTTTGGACTAGCGGAGGTGGGGTTCGGAGATACGCAGTATTTT.

Remarks on this clonotype: One base away lies a much larger clone, so this may be a sequencing read error. The chain joins TRBV28 to TRBJ2-1; TRBD1 is a possible D gene (6 bases). With the DNA end fitting TRBJ2-7 better, the J assignment may be wrong. Germline CDR1 reads MDHEN; CDR2 reads SYDVKM. The CDR3 contains 14 residues. Written as DNA, the CDR3 is TGTGCCAGCAGTGACAGGTCCCCCTACAATGAGCAGTACTTC. Protein: CASSDRSPYNEQYF.

This clonotype was picked up many times. This chain uses TRBV20-1 with TRBJ2-7, with 11 bases identical to TRBD2. J lost 2 bases, V lost 3 bases, and 3 bases had no gene match. Germline V gene data show CDR1 as DFQATT and CDR2 as SNEGSKA (reference sequence). The CDR3 consists of 14 residues. DNA for the CDR3: TGCAGTGCTAGGGGGACTAGCGGTACCTACGAGCAGTACTTC. It yields the protein CSARGTSGTYEQYF.

A few counts support this clonotype. The CDR3 region is CASSFPRKGDTGELFF. The CDR3 coding sequence is TGTGCCAGCAGTTTCCCCAGGAAAGGGGACACCGGGGAGCTGTTTTTT. The chain employs TRBV12-3 or TRBV12-4 and TRBJ2-2, with D possibly matching TRBD1 (5 bases). Between the trimmed V and J ends, which lost 3 bases and 3 bases, there was a span of 14 bases. This CDR3 is 16 amino acids long.

This clonotype was seen once. V and J are TRBV21-1 and TRBJ2-3; the D call of TRBD2 is as the table states it, not checked on the DNA. TRBV21-1 is classified as a pseudogene. The CDR3 is 15 residues long. CDR3 in amino acids: CASSISGPSTDTQYF. Here the CDR3 DNA reads TGTGCCAGCAGCATTAGCGGTCCTAGCACAGATACGCAGTATTTT.

Many counts were recorded for this clonotype. The chain combines TRBV15 with TRBJ2-5; the D gene could be TRBD1 or TRBD2 (5 bases each). Germline V gives CDR1 LNHNV, CDR2 YYDKDF (reference sequence). The CDR3 extends over 16 amino acids. The V gene lost 0 bases and the J gene lost 1 base, with 12 bases spanning the gap. This chain's CDR3 is CATSRDFGDGQETQYF. CDR3 DNA: TGTGCCACCAGCAGAGATTTCGGGGACGGCCAAGAGACCCAGTACTTC.

This clonotype came up a few times. The chain couples TRBV20-1 to TRBJ1-6; D possibly corresponds to TRBD1 (5 bases). The V and J ends lost 0 bases and 9 bases respectively, with 18 bases between them. This CDR3 region has 16 residues. The germline V gene encodes CDR1 DFQATT and CDR2 SNEGSKA (reference sequence). In DNA, the CDR3 is TGCAGTGCTAGAGATAGGAGAGGAGGGGCGGGTTCACCCCTCCACTTT. Its protein product is CSARDRRGGAGSPLHF.